Listed here is a single T cell receptor (beta chain). The antigen it binds to is not known. Base qualities are not provided; no much larger clone lies one nucleotide away. The germline V gene specifies SGHDT as CDR1 and YYEEEE as CDR2. There are 16 amino acids in the CDR3, from cysteine to phenylalanine inclusive. The read is trimmed to its CDR3 DNA, 48 bases read in frame from base 1. Trimming leaves V shorter by 3 bases and J shorter by 1 base, with the junction holding 7 bases beyond the gene matches. For the CD8 naive samples, CD45RO-negative cells were positively selected for CCR7, yielding a CD45RA+CCR7+ population from which TemRA cells were excluded. The donors were healthy, HIV-negative adults with no recently reported acute infections or vaccinations. Every donor was a Caucasian adult residing in Nashville, Tennessee, USA. Blood was obtained by leukapheresis, after which PBMCs were separated by Ficoll-Histopaque density gradient centrifugation and cryopreserved in liquid nitrogen vapor phase. Analytical flow cytometry was used to check the purity and quantity of every magnetically sorted T cell population. From each sorted fraction, genomic DNA was isolated and quantified by UV absorbance on a Nanodrop 2000c.

The data were obtained in a study of shared clonotypes between healthy human individuals (TCRdb year 2020). Notes on the research overall: A couple of women and a few men aged 18 to 49 years were included in the cohort. For each donor, CD4 naive and CD4 memory were each run on three plates, CD8 naive on two plates, and CD8 memory on one plate. Leukapheresis yielded between about 0.85 and 9 billion PBMCs per donor. To increase sequencing depth and limit assay-specific biases, TCR repertoire library preparation and sequencing were carried out by different laboratories using diverse techniques. The study deeply sequenced blood TCR repertoires of about 5 healthy adults to estimate repertoire size and the extent of clonotype sharing between individuals. What the authors observed across the whole study: Incomplete sequencing was indicated by rarefaction of sorted-subset datasets, despite the large sequencing depth. Naive subsets generally had larger estimated clonotype richness than memory subsets. When a few donors were compared, the shared fraction of clonotypes was about 5.2% for naive CD4, less than 4% for naive CD8, more than 2% for memory CD4, and 0.35% to 0.4% for memory CD8. Pairwise subsampling led to the expectation that sequencing depth would affect the degree of clonotype sharing among donors. Because the study included a small number of donors, the genetic and exposure-history diversity represented was limited. Only blood was sampled, and tissue TCR repertoires likely differ from those in blood. Clonotypes shared by all four sorted-subset donors showed higher generation probabilities than non-shared clonotypes.

TCR CDR3 regions were amplified from genomic DNA by multiplex PCR using the deep immunoSEQ assay. Genomic DNA extracted from each cell subset was distributed evenly over all wells of several immunoSEQ 96-well plates, and each plate served as one replicate. For sorted subsets, each replicate PCR was loaded with roughly 190 ng genomic DNA, equivalent to 25,000 to 35,000 T cell genomes. Purified libraries were quantified with a Qubit 3.0 fluorometer, sized on a Bioanalyzer 2100, and re-quantified with the KAPA Library Quantification kit. A separate single-read 150-cycle Illumina NextSeq 550 flow cell was used to sequence each immunoSEQ 96-well plate. The study's processing was this. Because the immunoSEQ output held only junctional sequences and lacked quality scores, the filtering could not match the filtering applied to full-length reads. Sequences were annotated with PyIR, a Python wrapper for IgBLAST v1.9, and V/J genes and CDR3 were assigned using IMGT germline references. Reads were removed for weak V/J assignments (E-value above 1e-6), missing CDR3, stop codons, out-of-frame junctions, or ambiguous translated residues. V3J clonotypes were defined by identical inferred V gene, J gene, and CDR3 amino acid sequence. Percentage overlap between repertoires was computed as shared unique clonotypes divided by the size of the smaller repertoire. RTK rarefaction, the Chao1 estimator, and Recon v2.1 estimates of unobserved clonotypes were used to assess repertoire richness. Generation probabilities for all TCRbeta clonotypes obtained by the gDNA method from four donors were computed using OLGA. TCRdb stores this immuneACCESS table with in-frame sequences only. Part of the clones is absent; in the studies checked, under half of the shortfall reflects unresolved V genes, and no reason is known for the rest. For V, J and clone size, that table is used; D and trimming come from the DNA. Here the sample has 750,000 to 1,000,000 clones; roughly 92% occur a single time. The ten largest clones take up around 24% of the sample.

The sequence is built from TRBV5-6 and TRBJ2-7, with TRBD2 identical over 10 junction bases. This clonotype was obtained from a young man in good health. Sequenced material: naive CD8+ T cells sorted from blood. What the cell subset or site label conveys for this sample: CD45RA+CCR7+. The encoded CDR3 is CASSSDVSGRSYEQYF. The nucleotide sequence reads as follows: TGTGCCAGCAGCTCGGATGTTAGCGGGAGGTCCTACGAGCAGTACTTC.